This T cell receptor (beta chain) is from a study of CXCR3-negative and CXCR3-positive naive CD8 T cells. Libraries were UMI-labeled 5' RACE TRB cDNA. TCRdb reanalyzed the 5' RACE reads and collapses them to one entry per CDR3 protein, without DNA. This sample's table has roughly 30,000 distinct CDR3 sequences. There are 15 residues in the CDR3. Germline values: CDR1 SGHTA, CDR2 FQGNSA. This rearrangement joins TRBV7-2 to TRBJ1-5. This clonotype was obtained from a human donor in good health. Some clones in this sample may be carry-over from other donors' samples. What was sequenced was memory CD8+ T cells from blood. The CDR3 reads CASSLWVEANQPQHF.